This T cell receptor beta chain was retrieved from a study of shared clonotypes between healthy human individuals (dated by TCRdb to 2018 to 2020). A note on the overall study: The cohort included three men and a couple of women between 18 and 49 years of age. Per donor, three plates each were used for CD4 naive and CD4 memory, two for CD8 naive, and one for CD8 memory. Blood TCR repertoires of about five healthy adults were deeply sequenced to estimate repertoire size and the extent of clonotype sharing between individuals. To increase sequencing depth and limit assay-specific biases, TCR repertoire library preparation and sequencing were carried out by different laboratories using diverse techniques. Each donor's leukapheresis produced roughly between roughly 0.85 and 9.5 billion PBMCs. Overall study outcomes, separate from this receptor: Compared with non-shared clonotypes, the clonotypes found in all four sorted-subset donors had higher generation probabilities. Naive subsets generally had larger estimated clonotype richness than memory subsets did. Sampling was limited to blood, and TCR repertoires in tissue likely differ from TCR repertoires in blood. The genetic and exposure-history diversity represented was limited by the small number of donors. When a handful of donors were compared, the shared fraction of clonotypes was about 5.4% for naive CD4, around 4% for naive CD8, about 2.5% for memory CD4, and under 0.5% for memory CD8. Even with the large sequencing depth, rarefaction of the sorted-subset datasets indicated that sequencing was incomplete. Pairwise subsampling led to the expectation that sequencing depth would affect the degree of clonotype sharing among donors.

Using the deep immunoSEQ assay, TCR CDR3 regions were amplified from genomic DNA by multiplex PCR. Extracted genomic DNA from each cell subset was spread evenly across all wells of several immunoSEQ 96-well plates, with each plate serving as a replicate. For sorted subsets, about 220 ng of genomic DNA, equivalent to about 30,000 T cell genomes, went into each replicate PCR. Purified libraries were quantified with a Qubit 3.0 fluorometer, sized on a Bioanalyzer 2100, and re-quantified with the KAPA Library Quantification kit. Each immunoSEQ 96-well plate was sequenced on its own single-read 150-cycle Illumina NextSeq 550 flow cell. The paper's data handling went like this. Because only junctional sequences without quality scores were contained in the immunoSEQ output, filtering matching that applied to full-length reads could not be performed. Sequences were annotated with PyIR, a Python wrapper for IgBLAST v1.9, using IMGT germline references to assign V/J genes and CDR3. Reads were removed for weak V/J assignments (E-value above 1e-6), missing CDR3, stop codons, out-of-frame junctions, or ambiguous translated residues. V3J clonotypes were defined by identical inferred V gene, J gene, and CDR3 amino acid sequence. Percentage overlap between repertoires was computed as shared unique clonotypes divided by the size of the smaller repertoire. Repertoire richness was assessed with RTK rarefaction, the Chao1 estimator, and Recon v2.1 estimates of unobserved clonotypes. For all TCRbeta clonotypes obtained by the gDNA method from several donors, generation probabilities were computed with OLGA. Here the immuneACCESS table is served through TCRdb, limited to in-frame sequences with V and J called. Missing clones are a known gap in these copies; in checked studies unresolved V genes cover under half, and the rest lacks a known reason. V and J calls and clone size follow that table, whereas D and trimming were derived from the DNA. The sample contains about 600,000 clones, less than 98% of them found a single time. The ten largest clonotypes hold 0.055% to 0.07% of the sample.

Regarding this clone: Its binding antigen is unknown. No per-base quality is available; no much larger clone lies one base away.

The CDR3 holds 14 amino acids from the cysteine to the phenylalanine. The only DNA kept is the CDR3, 42 bases in frame from the first base. The germline V gene provides CDR1 SGDLS and CDR2 YYNGEE. V and J are trimmed by 2 bases and 5 bases, and the gene matches miss 3 bases of the junction. The donors were healthy, HIV-negative adults with no recently reported acute infections or vaccinations. All donors were Caucasian adults living in Nashville, Tennessee, USA. CD4+ T cells were enriched by magnetic negative selection, after which naive cells were positively selected on CD45RA and the negative fraction was taken as the memory subset. Blood was collected by leukapheresis, and PBMCs were isolated by Ficoll-Histopaque density gradient centrifugation and then cryopreserved in liquid nitrogen vapor phase. Purity and quantity of every magnetically sorted T cell population were checked by analytical flow cytometry. Genomic DNA was isolated from every sorted fraction and measured by UV absorbance on a Nanodrop 2000c.

The sequenced sample was naive CD4+ T cells sorted from blood. In the paper's terms, the cell subset or site label means: CD45RA+ positively selected. The sequence came from a woman aged 25 to 39 in good health. This chain joins TRBV9 to TRBJ2-3; 9 bases in the junction line up with TRBD2. The DNA reads as follows: TGTGCCAGCAGCGTGATAGCGGGGGAAGATACGCAGTATTTT. This yields the protein CASSVIAGEDTQYF.